A single sample gave rise to the 9 T cell receptor beta chains below, sequenced in a study of cytomegalovirus exposure and HLA in healthy donors. The PCR employed 60 Vbeta primers together with 13 Jbeta primers. The assay was immunoSEQ multiplex PCR, and TCRdb's table has in-frame clones only and misses some. The sample lists approximately 140,000 clones; roughly 83% were seen once. The sequencing sample was made of PBMCs. The receptors originated from a human donor in good health.

The chain joins TRBV2 to TRBJ1-5; no clear D. The CDR3 length is 16 residues. With 9 bases removed from V and 3 bases from J, the gap between germline ends came to 21 bases. Germline-derived CDR1 and CDR2 are SNHLY and FYNNEI. The CDR3 sequence: CASVLNPLFNNQPQHF. The CDR3 bases are TGTGCCAGTGTGTTGAACCCACTCTTCAACAATCAGCCCCAGCATTTT.

The V and J genes are TRBV27 and TRBJ2-1, with TRBD2 matching over 12 bases. Germline-derived CDR1 and CDR2 are MNHEY and SMNVEV (reference sequence). The CDR3 spans 15 residues. The junction had 6 bases not matched to a gene; V was cut back by 5 bases and J by 7 bases. The CDR3 loop is CASSPWTSGTNEQFF. In DNA, the CDR3 is TGTGCCAGCAGTCCGTGGACTAGCGGGACGAATGAGCAGTTCTTC.

The J gene is TRBJ1-1, the V gene TRBV19; no clear D. CDR1 and CDR2 from the germline V gene are LNHDA and SQIVND (reference sequence). Trimming removed 7 bases at V and 0 bases at J, with 18 bases between. The CDR3 is 16 residues long. CDR3 loop: CASIPRTTLVNTEAFF. CDR3 nucleotides: TGTGCCAGTATTCCCCGCACGACTCTTGTGAACACTGAAGCTTTCTTT.

This chain links TRBV6-5 with TRBJ1-1; TRBD1 matches at 7 bases. V was clipped by 6 bases and J by 0 bases; unmatched bases: 1. In germline, CDR1 is MNHEY, CDR2 SVGAGI. The CDR3 length is 13 residues. For the CDR3, the DNA is TGTGCCAGCAGCAGGGGGATGAACACTGAAGCTTTCTTT. Residues: CASSRGMNTEAFF.

This chain connects TRBV6-5 to TRBJ1-4, with D unresolved. The V end was cut by 4 bases, the J end by 8 bases, with 17 bases between. CDR3 size: 15 residues. Germline values: CDR1 MNHEY, CDR2 SVGAGI. The CDR3 protein is CASSSRSYGVEKLFF. The CDR3 DNA reads TGTGCCAGCAGTTCCCGTTCTTACGGGGTCGAAAAACTGTTTTTT.

This clone is a singleton in its sample. The DNA of the CDR3 is TGTGCCACCCGGACATTAACTCTGGGAAACACCATATATTTT. Translation: CATRTLTLGNTIYF. The chain combines TRBV6-1 with TRBJ1-3; D might be TRBD1 (5 bases). This CDR3 contains 14 residues. Germline CDR1 is MNHNS and CDR2 is SASEGT. Trimming took 10 bases from V and 4 from J, leaving 17 bases between them.

The chain is built from TRBV5-8 and TRBJ2-5; 8 bases fit TRBD2. Trimming removed 4 bases from V and 2 bases from J; junction bases left unmatched: 7. Germline CDR1 is SGHTS and CDR2 is YDEGEE. The CDR3 loop spans 15 amino acids. In DNA, the CDR3 is TGTGCCAGCAGCCCGATACTAGCGGAGCAAGAGACCCAGTACTTC. This sequence encodes CASSPILAEQETQYF.

The CDR3 DNA sequence: TGTGCCAGCAGCTTGGGCGTCGGAGTTCTGAGCAATCAGCCCCAGCATTTT. Its protein product is CASSLGVGVLSNQPQHF. The V and J genes are TRBV5-8 and TRBJ1-5, with unresolved D. Trimming took 0 bases from V and 1 from J, leaving 14 bases between them. CDR3 length equals 17 residues. CDR1 SGHTS and CDR2 YDEGEE come from the germline V gene.

J is TRBJ2-7 and V is TRBV12-5; weak D call: TRBD1 (6 bases). Germline lookup yields CDR1 LGHNT and CDR2 FRNRAP. The ends were cut back, 6 bases at V and 2 bases at J, with 14 bases in the middle. The CDR3 totals 14 residues. The chain's CDR3 is CASGSGQGTYEQYF. The CDR3 DNA reads as TGTGCTAGTGGGTCGGGACAAGGAACCTACGAGCAGTACTTC.